This TCR beta chain was sequenced for a study of shared clonotypes between healthy human individuals. General study points: Researchers found naive subsets generally carried larger estimated richness than memory subsets.

The CDR3 is 15 residues long. Germline loops: CDR1 SGHAT, CDR2 FQDESV (reference sequence). The V end was cut by 8 bases, the J end by 3 bases, with 20 bases between. As concerns this clone: The antigen is not known.

Profiled with immunoSEQ multiplex PCR; TCRdb holds only in-frame clones, not every one. Of approximately 330,000 clones in the sample, over 70% were seen once. The donors, all of them Caucasian adults, lived in Nashville, Tennessee. The origin of this receptor is a man aged 25 to 45 in good health. The specimen was memory CD4+ T cells sorted from blood. Subset denoted: CD45RA-negative fraction. This chain joins TRBV11-1 and TRBJ2-7, with TRBD1 as a possible D gene (7 bases). The CDR3 loop reads CASRGWRGRIYEQYF. In DNA, the CDR3 is TGTGCCAGCCGCGGGTGGAGGGGGCGTATCTACGAGCAGTACTTC. The full variable domain, rest sourced from reference TRBV11-1 and TRBJ2-7, is EAEVAQSPRYKITEKSQAVAFWCDPISGHATLYWYRQILGQGPELLVQFQDESVVDDSQLPKDRFSAERLKGVDSTLKIQPAELGDSAMYLCASRGWRGRIYEQYFGPGTRLTVT.